This T cell receptor (beta chain) is from a study of identical twins. This CDR3 region has 13 residues. The V end was cut by 3 bases, the J end by 11 bases, with 15 bases between. In germline, CDR1 is LNHNV, CDR2 YYDKDF (reference sequence). Study findings and constraints: Fewer insertions characterized abundant cord blood beta clonotypes, whereas memory repertoires showed none. The models systematically underestimated how much out-of-frame TCR alpha was shared in monozygotic twins. Alpha sequences out of frame and shared by twins had excess low generation probability.

Template switching added a universal primer binding site, and final cDNA carried unique molecular identifiers. Using its own MiXCR run on the 5' RACE reads, TCRdb lists one record per CDR3 protein. The data hold 1.5 million to 2 million distinct CDR3 sequences, with about 32% observed a single time. Details on this clonotype: Antigen unknown.

The chain is built from TRBV15 and TRBJ2-3; D perhaps matches TRBD1 (6 bases). The receptor was isolated from a newborn girl in good health. Sequenced material: cord blood. CDR3 bases: TGTGCCACCAGCAGTTGGACAGCCCCACGGCAGTATTTT. Amino acids: CATSSWTAPRQYF.